This T cell receptor (beta chain) was observed in a study of shared clonotypes between healthy human individuals. Sequenced by immunoSEQ multiplex PCR; TCRdb stores in-frame clones only, minus some. The sample lists roughly 2.1 million clones, more than 85% seen once, with around 1.7% in the top ten. The CDR3 has 15 residues. Trimming removed 0 bases from V and 2 bases from J; junction bases left unmatched: 2. Looked up from germline, CDR1 is SGHDT and CDR2 is YYEEEE. Terminally differentiated effector memory CD45RA+ cells were excluded by CCR7 positive selection of CD45RO-negative cells. This sequence was found in a man between 18 and 29 years old in good health. Some clones in this sample may be carry-over from other donors' samples. V and J are TRBV5-6 and TRBJ2-7, with TRBD2 matching over 10 bases. Material for sequencing was naive CD8+ T cells from PBMCs. The CDR3 coding sequence is TGTGCCAGCAGCTTGGCTAGCGGGAGAACCTACGAGCAGTACTTC. As protein: CASSLASGRTYEQYF.